The source of this T cell receptor (beta chain) is a study of OX40 agonist ivuxolimab in advanced cancers. Study-wide results and caveats: At 0.1 to 3.0 mg/kg and by week 6, CD4+ and CD8+ T cells in the blood had expanded clonally.

About this clone: The antigen remains unidentified.

TCRdb's table, derived via immunoSEQ multiplex PCR, lists solely in-frame clones and lacks some. The profile shows around 29,000 clones, 81% of them singletons. Germline CDR1 reads SEHNR; CDR2 reads FQNEAQ (reference sequence). The CDR3 consists of 18 residues. The V and J ends lost 5 bases and 3 bases, in that order; junction bases with no gene match: 10. Sequences were derived from CD4+ or CD8+ T cells sorted from blood, sampled in a trial of the OX40 agonist ivuxolimab. J is TRBJ2-7 and V is TRBV7-9, with 16 bases fitting TRBD2. The TCR originated in an adult with an advanced solid tumor such as melanoma, head and neck, liver or kidney cancer. CDR3 DNA: TGTGCCAGCAGCCCTGGGACTAGCGGGAGGGCCCCCTACTACGAGCAGTACTTC. It translates to CASSPGTSGRAPYYEQYF. Variable domain in full (rest from reference TRBV7-9 and TRBJ2-7): DTGVSQNPRHKITKRGQNVTFRCDPISEHNRLYWYRQTLGQGPEFLTYFQNEAQLEKSRLLSDRFSAERPKGSFSTLEIQRTEQGDSAMYLCASSPGTSGRAPYYEQYFGPGTRLTVT.